The rows below give T cell receptor beta chains drawn from one sample of a study of blood T cell repertoires in COVID-19. The method was immunoSEQ multiplex PCR; TCRdb's version includes in-frame clones alone and lacks a portion of them. The sample shows 200,000 to 250,000 clones, about nine tenths of them seen only once. Sequenced sample: PBMCs or T cells enriched from blood (not recorded which). The receptors stem from a woman aged 40 to 50 with acute COVID-19. CDR3s include the opening cysteine and the closing phenylalanine or tryptophan. A row's size may be missing; if present it is once, few, many or a size class.

size: NA; J: TRBJ2-1; V: TRBV20-1; CDR3: CSASMPRKSEQFF
size: NA; J: TRBJ1-1; V: TRBV19; CDR3: CASSPRTGVNTEAFF
size: NA; J: TRBJ1-4; V: TRBV10-3; CDR3: CAISGQGNEKLFF
size: NA; J: TRBJ1-2; V: TRBV5-1; CDR3: CASSDRGGAIYGYTF
size: NA; J: TRBJ1-2; V: TRBV27; CDR3: CASSLDRRLGYTF
size: NA; J: TRBJ1-4; V: TRBV7-2; CDR3: CASSPWTGNEKLFF
size: NA; J: TRBJ1-5; V: TRBV5-1; CDR3: CASSLSGGNGNQPQHF
size: NA; J: TRBJ2-7; V: TRBV5-6; CDR3: CASSFRFNSYEQYF
size: once; J: TRBJ2-1; V: TRBV5-1; CDR3: CASSRGLAGGPRYNEQFF
size: NA; J: TRBJ2-5; V: TRBV7-9; CDR3: CASSQKQGAETQYF
size: NA; J: TRBJ1-3; V: TRBV19; CDR3: CASSIRRSGISGNTIYF
size: NA; J: TRBJ1-2; V: TRBV3-1/TRBV3-2; CDR3: CASSQFLVSRTGGTYGYTF
size: once; J: TRBJ1-4; V: TRBV11-2; CDR3: CASTYDRKRDEKLFF
size: NA; J: TRBJ1-5; V: TRBV27; CDR3: CASSPPGGVRNQPQHF
size: few; J: TRBJ2-2; V: TRBV7-2; CDR3: CASRPTGGNTGELFF
size: NA; J: TRBJ2-7; V: TRBV7-8; CDR3: CASSTAGGSGEYSWIDYEQYF
size: NA; J: TRBJ2-3; V: TRBV7-2; CDR3: CASSEIPGQGPDTQYF
size: NA; J: TRBJ1-1; V: TRBV29-1; CDR3: CSVELNLNTEAFF
size: NA; J: TRBJ1-2; V: TRBV2; CDR3: CASTYRVDGYTF
size: NA; J: TRBJ1-2; V: TRBV6-2/TRBV6-3; CDR3: CASSLTVQDYGYTF
size: NA; J: TRBJ2-3; V: TRBV6-2/TRBV6-3; CDR3: CASSGPGWSGGGTQYF
size: NA; J: TRBJ1-4; V: TRBV27; CDR3: CASSTQWEVVNEKLFF
size: NA; J: TRBJ2-1; V: TRBV18; CDR3: CASSPLMGTSGHNEQFF
size: NA; J: TRBJ1-5; V: TRBV6-2/TRBV6-3; CDR3: CASNPGNQPQHF
size: NA; J: TRBJ1-5; V: TRBV9; CDR3: CASSEGPSEGQHF
size: NA; J: TRBJ1-2; V: TRBV4-3; CDR3: CASSQYGTGVNGYTF
size: NA; J: TRBJ2-3; V: TRBV7-2; CDR3: CASSLVTSGGALLDTQYF
size: NA; J: TRBJ1-2; V: TRBV5-6; CDR3: CASSGKTGGSDYGYTF
size: NA; J: TRBJ1-5; V: TRBV6-2/TRBV6-3; CDR3: CASSYRGGGVPSNQPQHF
size: NA; J: TRBJ2-1; V: TRBV7-9; CDR3: CASSSADYEQFF
size: NA; J: TRBJ1-1; V: TRBV18; CDR3: CASSRIDEGGTEAFF
size: NA; J: TRBJ2-6; V: TRBV18; CDR3: CASSPLNRAGANVLTF
size: NA; J: TRBJ2-1; V: TRBV11-2; CDR3: CASSSLDSYNEQFF
size: NA; J: TRBJ1-2; V: TRBV6-5; CDR3: CASSRKTGRNGYTF
size: NA; J: TRBJ1-5; V: TRBV7-2; CDR3: CASSLSWTGGSKPQHF
size: NA; J: TRBJ1-1; V: TRBV11-2; CDR3: CASSFPPGQGLFEAFF
size: NA; J: TRBJ1-4; V: TRBV9; CDR3: CASSVGGGTNEKLFF
size: once; J: TRBJ1-5; V: TRBV15; CDR3: CATSRPEAGGNQPQHF
size: NA; J: TRBJ2-3; V: TRBV10-3; CDR3: CAIRDSSSTDTQYF
size: NA; J: TRBJ1-5; V: TRBV7-9; CDR3: CASSLGDQPQHF
size: NA; J: TRBJ2-4; V: TRBV7-3; CDR3: CASSLWERQGTKNIQYF
size: NA; J: TRBJ1-1; V: TRBV11-3; CDR3: CASSLQGGTEAFF
size: NA; J: TRBJ2-2; V: TRBV12-3/TRBV12-4; CDR3: CASRRSTGELFF
size: NA; J: TRBJ1-1; V: TRBV7-8; CDR3: CASSWATGWDEAFF
size: NA; J: TRBJ1-1; V: TRBV5-1; CDR3: CASSYAGLLNTEAFF
size: NA; J: TRBJ2-1; V: TRBV30; CDR3: CAWRARGGVEQFF